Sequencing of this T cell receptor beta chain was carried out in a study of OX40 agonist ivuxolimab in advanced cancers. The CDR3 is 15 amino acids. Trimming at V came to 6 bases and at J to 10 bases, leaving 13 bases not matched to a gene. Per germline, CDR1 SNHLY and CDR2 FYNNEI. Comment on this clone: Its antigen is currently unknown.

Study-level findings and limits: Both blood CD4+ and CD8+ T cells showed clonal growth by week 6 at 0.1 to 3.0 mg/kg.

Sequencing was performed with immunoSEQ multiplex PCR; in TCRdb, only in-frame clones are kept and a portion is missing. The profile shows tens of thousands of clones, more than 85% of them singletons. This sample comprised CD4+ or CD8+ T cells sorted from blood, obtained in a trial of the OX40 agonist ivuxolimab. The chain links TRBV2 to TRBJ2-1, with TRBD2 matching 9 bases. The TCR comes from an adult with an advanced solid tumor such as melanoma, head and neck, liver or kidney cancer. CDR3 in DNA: TGTGCCAGCAGCCTAAGGGTAGCGGGAGTGGGGGAGCAGTTCTTC. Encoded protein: CASSLRVAGVGEQFF. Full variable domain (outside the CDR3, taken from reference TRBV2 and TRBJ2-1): EPEVTQTPSHQVTQMGQEVILRCVPISNHLYFYWYRQILGQKVEFLVSFYNNEISEKSEIFDDQFSVERPDGSNFTLKIRSTKLEDSAMYFCASSLRVAGVGEQFFGPGTRLTVL.